Shown below are 30 T cell receptor beta chains from a single sample sequenced in a study of Graves' ophthalmopathy and Graves' hyperthyroidism. TCR beta CDR3 regions were amplified from RNA transcripts. RT-PCR in the first round used HTBI primers; a second-round multiplex PCR followed. TCRdb re-derived calls from the multiplex PCR reads in MiXCR, one entry per CDR3 protein. Here the sample spans approximately 700,000 distinct CDR3 sequences, around 40% being singletons. Material for sequencing was peripheral blood. Source of these receptors: an adult man with Graves' ophthalmopathy.

With respect to this clonotype: Possible read error: a much larger clone is one base away. The V call is TRBV7-2, the J call TRBJ2-7, with TRBD1 identical over 9 bases. CDR1 is SGHTA and CDR2 is FQGNSA in the germline V gene. V trimming: 5 bases; J trimming: 3 bases; junction bases outside the gene matches: 5. The CDR3 loop spans 14 amino acids. The CDR3 loop is CASSPGQGHYEQYF. CDR3 nucleotides: TGTGCCAGCAGCCCGGGACAGGGCCACTACGAGCAGTACTTC.

This clonotype occurred many times. The chain joins TRBV24-1 to TRBJ2-5; D may correspond to TRBD1 or TRBD2 (5 bases each). CDR1 is KGHDR, CDR2 SFDVKD, per germline. Trimming removed 4 bases at V and 5 bases at J, with 19 bases between. This CDR3 contains 16 residues. In DNA form, the CDR3 reads TGTGCCACCAGTGACAGGGACGCGAACCGCCAGGAGACCCAGTACTTC. Its translation is CATSDRDANRQETQYF.

About this clonotype: A read error is possible here, since a much larger clone lies one base away. This chain uses TRBV10-2 with TRBJ2-5, with 9 bases lining up with TRBD1. The CDR3 covers 14 residues. Germline V gives CDR1 WSHSY, CDR2 SAAADI. DNA of the CDR3: TGCGCCGGCAGGGACAGGGAGGTGAAAGAGACCCAGTACTTC. Its translation: CAGRDREVKETQYF.

This clonotype has ten or more counts. V is TRBV29-1 and J is TRBJ1-2; D is uncertain. Trimming shortened V by 3 bases and J by 7 bases, and 15 bases separated the two germline ends. The germline CDR1 and CDR2 sequences are SQVTM and ANQGSEA. The CDR3 length is 13 residues. DNA of the CDR3: TGCAGCGTTGATATCCCCGTCCTCGGTGGCTACACCTTC. This gives the protein CSVDIPVLGGYTF.

The chain couples TRBV29-1 to TRBJ1-1; 7 nucleotides line up with TRBD1. Per the germline V gene, CDR1 is SQVTM and CDR2 is ANQGSEA. CDR3 size: 14 residues. With V trimmed by 6 bases and J by 0 bases, 7 bases remained unmatched. CDR3 loop: CSVSRGQMNTEAFF. In DNA form, the CDR3 reads TGCAGCGTGTCCCGGGGACAGATGAACACTGAAGCTTTCTTT.

The chain couples TRBV7-2 to TRBJ2-2; D may be TRBD1 (7 bases). The CDR3 length is 22 residues. Germline CDR1 SGHTA, CDR2 FQGNSA. V lost 4 bases and J 0 bases, leaving 30 bases between the germline ends. CDR3 sequence (DNA): TGTGCCAGCAGCTCCCCGGGACAGACAAGAACAACCGGGAGAGCGAACACCGGGGAGCTGTTTTTT. Translating it yields CASSSPGQTRTTGRANTGELFF.

Concerning this clonotype itself: A much larger clone differs from this one at a single base, so this may be a read error. The chain has TRBV7-3 and TRBJ2-7; 7 positions agree with TRBD2. CDR1 is SGHTA and CDR2 is FQGTGA in the germline V gene. V dropped 3 bases and J dropped 5; count of bases not matched to a gene: 10. The CDR3 extends over 15 amino acids. CDR3 amino acids: CASSFRLAETHEQYF. The CDR3 DNA reads as TGTGCCAGCAGCTTTCGGCTAGCGGAGACCCACGAGCAGTACTTC.

As to this clonotype: One end of the junction is discordant with germline, which a read error may explain. V and J are TRBV10-3 and TRBJ2-7; 7 positions agree with TRBD2. The CDR3 length is 17 residues. Germline V gives CDR1 ENHRY, CDR2 SYGVKD. This CDR3 reads CASSSSSGAGVSYEQYF. The CDR3 DNA is TGTGCCAGCAGTTCGTCGAGTGGGGCGGGAGTTTCCTACGAGCAGTACTTC.

Comments on this clonotype: At one of its ends the junction is not consistent with the germline gene, which may arise from a read error. The CDR3, as DNA: TGTGCCAGCAGTCTCGCGGGCAGCGCCTCTAACTATGGCTACACCTTC. This encodes CASSLAGSASNYGYTF. The chain couples TRBV10-3 to TRBJ1-2; D unresolved. The length of the CDR3 is 16 residues. CDR1 and CDR2 from the germline V gene are ENHRY and SYGVKD.

This chain links TRBV7-9 with TRBJ1-2, with a tentative D call TRBD1 (6 bases). The CDR3 has 11 residues. Trimming stripped 11 bases from V and 3 bases from J, with 10 bases between. In germline, CDR1 is SEHNR, CDR2 FQNEAQ (reference sequence). CDR3 residues: CAFKGDYGYTF. The DNA for the CDR3 is TGTGCCTTCAAGGGGGACTATGGCTACACCTTC.

The rearrangement joins TRBV25-1 to TRBJ1-1; TRBD1 matches at 9 bases. Germline CDR1 and CDR2: MGHDK and SYGVNS. The CDR3 is 14 residues long. The junction had 7 bases not matched to a gene; V was cut back by 8 bases and J by 3 bases. The CDR3 spells CASLEQGAYTEAFF. In DNA, the CDR3 is TGTGCCAGCTTAGAACAGGGGGCGTACACTGAAGCTTTCTTT.

This clonotype turned up a few times. The chain recombines TRBV2 with TRBJ2-7; 7 bases fit TRBD1. The CDR3 length is 15 residues. Unmatched junction bases numbered 6, after V lost 3 bases and J lost 1 base. In germline, CDR1 is SNHLY, CDR2 FYNNEI. DNA of the CDR3: TGTGCCAGCAGTGAGCACAGGGGCCTGTCCTACGAGCAGTACTTC. Translation gives CASSEHRGLSYEQYF.

The table lists this clonotype with a few counts. The chain recombines TRBV20-1 with TRBJ2-5; D not resolved. The CDR3 is 13 residues long. CDR1 and CDR2 from the germline V gene are DFQATT and SNEGSKA (reference sequence). The V and J ends lost 3 bases and 5 bases respectively, with 13 bases between them. In DNA form, the CDR3 reads TGCAGTGCTAGCTTAGCCAGTCGGGAGACCCAGTACTTC. Residues: CSASLASRETQYF.

This clonotype has just a few counts. The chain recombines TRBV19 with TRBJ1-5, with 9 bases matching TRBD1. J lost 2 bases, V lost 9 bases, and 20 bases had no gene match. CDR3 size: 19 residues. The V gene's germline CDR1 is LNHDA and CDR2 SQIVND (reference sequence). In DNA, the CDR3 is TGTGCCAGCAGTTCATCGGGGACAGGGTACGATCATCGCAATCAGCCCCAGCATTTT. It encodes CASSSSGTGYDHRNQPQHF.

There are a few counts of this clonotype. The J gene is TRBJ1-3, the V gene TRBV24-1; D gene unclear. Germline V lookup: CDR1 KGHDR, CDR2 SFDVKD. CDR3 length: 14 residues. Trimming took 4 bases from V and 2 from J, leaving 8 bases between them. CDR3 bases: TGTGCCACCAGTGAGGGAGCGGCTGGAAACACCATATATTTT. It codes for CATSEGAAGNTIYF.

The CDR3 here is CASSLGETTYQETQYF. The CDR3 region has the DNA TGTGCCAGCAGCTTAGGAGAGACGACGTACCAAGAGACCCAGTACTTC. The J gene is TRBJ2-5, the V gene TRBV7-9; D not resolved. This CDR3 contains 16 residues. Per the germline V gene, CDR1 is SEHNR and CDR2 is FQNEAQ (reference sequence). Trimming removed 1 base at V and 0 bases at J, with 12 bases between.

Written as DNA, the CDR3 is TGTGCCAGCAGATCGACAGGGTTAGACTATGGCTACACCTTC. Its translation: CASRSTGLDYGYTF. The V call is TRBV10-3, the J call TRBJ1-2; TRBD1 agrees at 7 bases. Germline CDR1 ENHRY, CDR2 SYGVKD. This CDR3 has 14 amino acids. The ends lost 10 bases at V and 3 bases at J; junction bases unmatched: 11.

A note on this clonotype: A read error may explain this, as a much larger clone is one base away. V is TRBV7-9 and J is TRBJ2-7, with D perhaps TRBD2 (6 bases). The CDR3 spans 15 residues. The V gene's germline CDR1 is SEHNR and CDR2 FQNEAQ (reference sequence). The V and J ends lost 2 bases and 6 bases respectively, with 17 bases between them. The DNA of the CDR3 is TGTGCCAGCAGCTTACAAACTAGCAGGAGGGCCGAGCAGTACTTC. Translating gives CASSLQTSRRAEQYF. Full variable domain (remainder filled in from reference TRBV7-9 and TRBJ2-7): DTGVSQNPRHKITKRGQNVTFRCDPISEHNRLYWYRQTLGQGPEFLTYFQNEAQLEKSRLLSDRFSAERPKGSFSTLEIQRTEQGDSAMYLCASSLQTSRRAEQYFGPGTRLTVT.

This clonotype was counted a few times. J is TRBJ1-5 and V is TRBV24-1, with D perhaps TRBD1 (6 bases). CDR1 is KGHDR, CDR2 SFDVKD, per germline. The CDR3 loop spans 16 amino acids. With 9 bases removed from V and 1 base from J, the gap between germline ends came to 18 bases. This CDR3 reads CATQARGRGSNQPQHF. The CDR3 DNA sequence: TGTGCCACCCAAGCGCGGGGGCGCGGGAGCAATCAGCCCCAGCATTTT.

This chain connects TRBV15 to TRBJ2-7, with 9 nucleotides matching TRBD1. This CDR3 is 14 amino acids long. The germline V gene encodes CDR1 LNHNV and CDR2 YYDKDF (reference sequence). Germline trimming cut 5 bases from V and 6 bases from J; bases unmatched to any gene: 8. The CDR3 coding sequence is TGTGCCACCAGCGAGGACAGGGGTTTCGGCGAGCAGTACTTC. This gives the protein CATSEDRGFGEQYF.

This chain connects TRBV19 to TRBJ1-5; TRBD1 is a possible D gene (6 bases). Germline CDR1 and CDR2: LNHDA and SQIVND (reference sequence). CDR3 size: 12 residues. V was clipped by 3 bases and J by 14 bases, with 14 bases between them. CDR3 nucleotide sequence: TGTGCCAGTAGTATGGGGGCCGGCGACGAGCATTTT. It yields the protein CASSMGAGDEHF.

Details on this clonotype: A read error may account for a junction end that differs from germline. The chain joins TRBV5-1 to TRBJ1-2; D might be TRBD1 (6 bases). CDR1 is SGHRS, CDR2 YFSETQ, per germline. CDR3 size: 12 residues. CDR3 loop: CASSQGQVGYTF. The CDR3 DNA reads as TGTGCCAGCAGCCAGGGACAAGTAGGCTACACCTTC.

The gene calls are TRBV25-1 and TRBJ2-3; D is possibly TRBD1 (5 bases). The ends were cut back, 6 bases at V and 2 bases at J, with 12 bases in the middle. The CDR3 runs 14 residues. The V gene's germline CDR1 is MGHDK and CDR2 SYGVNS. The CDR3 loop is CASSHTGVTDTQYF. The CDR3 bases are TGTGCCAGCAGCCACACAGGAGTCACAGATACGCAGTATTTT.

The table lists this clonotype with many counts. The genes are TRBV10-3 and TRBJ2-7, with D perhaps matching TRBD1 (6 bases). Trimming removed 3 bases from V and 0 bases from J, with 12 bases in between. The germline V gene encodes CDR1 ENHRY and CDR2 SYGVKD. This CDR3 has 15 residues. In nucleotides, the CDR3 is TGTGCCATCAGTGACCAGGGACACCACTCCTACGAGCAGTACTTC. Its translation: CAISDQGHHSYEQYF.

This chain connects TRBV7-2 to TRBJ2-3; D is unclear. V was pared by 1 base and J by 0 bases, with 11 bases between. Germline assignment: CDR1 SGHTA and CDR2 FQGNSA. The CDR3 has 16 amino acids. This CDR3 is CASSLDLEQSTDTQYF. CDR3 DNA sequence: TGTGCCAGCAGCTTAGATCTAGAGCAAAGCACAGATACGCAGTATTTT. Together with reference TRBV7-2 and TRBJ2-3, the CDR3 gives the full variable domain: GAGVSQSPSNKVTEKGKDVELRCDPISGHTALYWYRQSLGQGLEFLIYFQGNSAPDKSGLPSDRFSAERTGGSVSTLTIQRTQQEDSAVYLCASSLDLEQSTDTQYFGPGTRLTVL.

The J gene is TRBJ1-4, the V gene TRBV6-4; possibly TRBD1 for D (5 bases). The CDR3 contains 14 residues. CDR1 MRHNA and CDR2 SNTAGT come from the germline V gene. Trimming shortened V by 4 bases and J by 6 bases, and 12 bases separated the two germline ends. The CDR3 is CASSVTGPDEKLFF. CDR3 DNA sequence: TGTGCCAGCAGTGTGACGGGGCCCGATGAAAAACTGTTTTTT.

The DNA of the CDR3 is TGTGCCAGCAGTGAAAGGGGCTGGGCGGAGACCCAGTACTTC. Amino acid sequence: CASSERGWAETQYF. The V and J genes are TRBV6-1 and TRBJ2-5, with D maybe TRBD1 (5 bases). V was clipped by 2 bases and J by 5 bases, with 12 bases between them. CDR1 is MNHNS and CDR2 is SASEGT in the germline V gene. CDR3 length: 14 amino acids.

Turning to this clonotype: The conserved closing phenylalanine or tryptophan is absent in this CDR3, likely reflecting a read error. This chain's CDR3 is CASSLQGGETQYL. The CDR3 DNA sequence: TGTGCCAGCAGTTTACAGGGTGGTGAGACCCAGTACCTC. V usage is TRBV10-3 and J usage is TRBJ2-5, with D maybe TRBD1 (6 bases). The germline V gene encodes CDR1 ENHRY and CDR2 SYGVKD. The CDR3 sequence is 13 residues long.

Comments on this clonotype: A much larger clonotype is one base distant, so this may be a read error. V usage is TRBV29-1 and J usage is TRBJ1-5, with D perhaps matching TRBD1 (5 bases). CDR1 and CDR2 from the germline V gene are SQVTM and ANQGSEA. There are 13 residues in the CDR3. Trimming removed 5 bases from V and 4 bases from J, with 12 bases in between. CDR3 in amino acids: CSVRGDGNQPQHF. For the CDR3, the DNA is TGCAGCGTTCGGGGGGATGGAAATCAGCCCCAGCATTTT.

The rearrangement uses TRBV10-1 and TRBJ2-3; TRBD1 might be the D (5 bases). The CDR3 is 16 amino acids. Trimming left V 3 bases short and J 4 bases short, with 17 bases between. Germline V lookup: CDR1 WNHNN, CDR2 SYGVQD (reference sequence). This CDR3 is CASSDGAQSVADTQYF. In DNA, the CDR3 is TGCGCCAGCAGTGATGGGGCACAGTCCGTCGCAGATACGCAGTATTTT.